This T cell receptor beta chain was recovered during a study of blood T cell repertoires in COVID-19. Study context: The samples span acute and convalescent COVID-19 from the United States, Italy and Spain.

J gave up 5 bases and V 7 bases, and 9 bases lay outside the gene matches. This CDR3 region has 15 residues. Germline values: CDR1 SGHRS, CDR2 YFSETQ. Authors' data handling: Nucleated cell number was recorded as an estimate derived from reference gene primer amplification. Only in-frame clones appear in the TCRdb table, and some are missing; sequencing was by immunoSEQ multiplex PCR. For V, J and clone size, that table is used; D and trimming come from the DNA. Among some 300,000 clones, 88% were seen once, and the ten largest hold 6.9%. Specimen: peripheral blood. The clonotype was recovered from a woman in her twenties or thirties who had recovered from COVID-19. The chain combines TRBV5-1 with TRBJ1-4; 9 bases are shared with TRBD1. The CDR3 bases are TGCGCCAGCTACCCGGGACAGGGACGGAATGAAAAACTGTTTTTT. Translating it yields CASYPGQGRNEKLFF. Based on the CDR3 plus reference TRBV5-1 and TRBJ1-4, the full variable domain is KAGVTQTPRYLIKTRGQQVTLSCSPISGHRSVSWYQQTPGQGLQFLFEYFSETQRNKGNFPGRFSGRQFSNSRSEMNVSTLELGDSALYLCASYPGQGRNEKLFFGSGTQLSVL.